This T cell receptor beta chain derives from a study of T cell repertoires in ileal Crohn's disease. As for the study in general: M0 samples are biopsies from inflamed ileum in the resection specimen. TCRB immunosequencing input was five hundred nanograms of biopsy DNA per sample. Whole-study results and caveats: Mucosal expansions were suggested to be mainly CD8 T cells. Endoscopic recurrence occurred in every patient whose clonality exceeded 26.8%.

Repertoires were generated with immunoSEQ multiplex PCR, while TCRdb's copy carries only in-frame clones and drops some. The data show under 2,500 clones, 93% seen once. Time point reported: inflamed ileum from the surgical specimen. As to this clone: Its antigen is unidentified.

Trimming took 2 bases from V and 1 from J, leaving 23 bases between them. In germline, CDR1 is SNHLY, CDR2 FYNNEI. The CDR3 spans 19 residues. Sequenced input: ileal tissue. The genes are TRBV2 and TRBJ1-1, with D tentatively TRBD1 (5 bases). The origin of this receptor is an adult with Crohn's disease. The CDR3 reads CASSELKEFRGVTNTEAFF. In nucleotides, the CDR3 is TGTGCCAGCAGTGAATTAAAGGAGTTCCGGGGGGTAACGAACACTGAAGCTTTCTTT.